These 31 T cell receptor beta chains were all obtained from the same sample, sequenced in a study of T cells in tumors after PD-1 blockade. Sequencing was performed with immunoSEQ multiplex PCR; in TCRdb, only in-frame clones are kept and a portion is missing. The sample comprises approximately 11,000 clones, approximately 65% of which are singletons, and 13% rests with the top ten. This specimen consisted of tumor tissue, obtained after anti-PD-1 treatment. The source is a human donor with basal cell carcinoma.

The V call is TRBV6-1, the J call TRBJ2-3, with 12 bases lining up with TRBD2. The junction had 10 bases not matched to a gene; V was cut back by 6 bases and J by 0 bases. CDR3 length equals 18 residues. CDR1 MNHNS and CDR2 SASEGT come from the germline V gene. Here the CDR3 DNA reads TGTGCCAGCAGCGAAACTAGCGGGGGGTTCCCTAGCACAGATACGCAGTATTTT. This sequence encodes CASSETSGGFPSTDTQYF.

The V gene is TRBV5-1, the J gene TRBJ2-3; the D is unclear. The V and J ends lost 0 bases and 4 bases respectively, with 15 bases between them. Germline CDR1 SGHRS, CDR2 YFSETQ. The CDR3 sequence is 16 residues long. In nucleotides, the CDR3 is TGCGCCAGCAGCTTGGAGGCGCCCGGAGAGGCAGATACGCAGTATTTT. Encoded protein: CASSLEAPGEADTQYF.

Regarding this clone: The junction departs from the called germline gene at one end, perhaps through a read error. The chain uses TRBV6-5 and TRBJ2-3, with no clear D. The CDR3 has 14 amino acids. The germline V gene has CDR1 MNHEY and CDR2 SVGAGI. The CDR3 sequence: CTSSYSKGTDTQYF. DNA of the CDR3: TGTACCAGCAGTTACTCTAAGGGTACAGATACGCAGTATTTT.

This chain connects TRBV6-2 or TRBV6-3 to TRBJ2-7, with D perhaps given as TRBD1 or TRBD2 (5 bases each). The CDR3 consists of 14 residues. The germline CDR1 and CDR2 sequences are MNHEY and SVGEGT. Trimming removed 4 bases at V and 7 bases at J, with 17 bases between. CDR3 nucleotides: TGTGCCAGCAGTTTCGTAGCGTCGGGGCGGGAGCAGTACTTC. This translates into CASSFVASGREQYF.

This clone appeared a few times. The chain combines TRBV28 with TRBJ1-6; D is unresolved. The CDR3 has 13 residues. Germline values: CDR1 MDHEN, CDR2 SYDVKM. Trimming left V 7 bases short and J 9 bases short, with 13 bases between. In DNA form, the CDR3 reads TGTGCCAGCATCCCTGTTGGGGTTTCACCCCTCCACTTT. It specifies CASIPVGVSPLHF.

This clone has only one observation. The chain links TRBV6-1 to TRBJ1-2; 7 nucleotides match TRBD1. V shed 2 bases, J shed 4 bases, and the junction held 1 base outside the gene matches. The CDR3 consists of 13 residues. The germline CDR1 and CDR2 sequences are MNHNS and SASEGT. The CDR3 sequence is CASSESGGYGYTF. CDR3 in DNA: TGTGCCAGCAGTGAATCAGGGGGCTATGGCTACACCTTC.

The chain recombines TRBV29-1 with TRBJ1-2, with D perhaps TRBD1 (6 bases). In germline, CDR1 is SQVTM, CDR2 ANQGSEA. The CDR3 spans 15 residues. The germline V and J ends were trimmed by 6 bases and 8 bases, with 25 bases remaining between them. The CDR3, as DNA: TGCAGCGTCCCCATGCGGGGTGTACAGGGCGGAGGCTACACCTTC. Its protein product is CSVPMRGVQGGGYTF.

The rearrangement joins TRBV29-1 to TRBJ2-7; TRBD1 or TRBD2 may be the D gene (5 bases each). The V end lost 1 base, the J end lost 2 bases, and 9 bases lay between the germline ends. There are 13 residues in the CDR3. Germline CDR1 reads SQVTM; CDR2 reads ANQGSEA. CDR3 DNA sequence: TGCAGCGTTGAAGGTCGGGACGCCTACGAGCAGTACTTC. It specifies CSVEGRDAYEQYF.

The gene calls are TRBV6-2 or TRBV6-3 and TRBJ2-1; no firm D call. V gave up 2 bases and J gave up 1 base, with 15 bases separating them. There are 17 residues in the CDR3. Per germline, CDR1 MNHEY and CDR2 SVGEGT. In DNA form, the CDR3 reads TGTGCCAGCAGTTACACTGCTGGCAGATCATCCTACAATGAGCAGTTCTTC. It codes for CASSYTAGRSSYNEQFF.

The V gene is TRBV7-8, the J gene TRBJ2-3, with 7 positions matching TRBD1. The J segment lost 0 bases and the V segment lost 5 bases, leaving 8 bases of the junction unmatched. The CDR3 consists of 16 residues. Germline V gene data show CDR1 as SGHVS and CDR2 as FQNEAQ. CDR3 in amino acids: CASSPRGQVSTDTQYF. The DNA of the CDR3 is TGTGCCAGCAGCCCCCGAGGACAGGTCAGCACAGATACGCAGTATTTT.

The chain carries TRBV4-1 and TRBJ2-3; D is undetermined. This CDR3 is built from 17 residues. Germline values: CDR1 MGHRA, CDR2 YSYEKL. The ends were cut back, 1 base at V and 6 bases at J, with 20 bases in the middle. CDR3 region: CASSQGFRTLPPDTQYF. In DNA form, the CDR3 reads TGCGCCAGCAGCCAAGGATTCCGGACGCTACCCCCGGATACGCAGTATTTT.

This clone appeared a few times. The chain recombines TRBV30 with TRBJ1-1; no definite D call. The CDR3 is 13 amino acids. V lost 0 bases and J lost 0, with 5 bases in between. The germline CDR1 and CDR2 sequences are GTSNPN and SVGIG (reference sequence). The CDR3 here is CAWSVRMNTEAFF. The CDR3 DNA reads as TGTGCCTGGAGTGTCAGAATGAACACTGAAGCTTTCTTT.

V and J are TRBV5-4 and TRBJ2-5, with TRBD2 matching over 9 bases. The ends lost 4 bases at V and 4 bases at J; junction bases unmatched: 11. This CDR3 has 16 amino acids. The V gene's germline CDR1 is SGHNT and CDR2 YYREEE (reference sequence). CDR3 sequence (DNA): TGTGCCAGCAGCCCCGGGGGCGGGAGGGCCGGAGAGACCCAGTACTTC. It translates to CASSPGGGRAGETQYF.

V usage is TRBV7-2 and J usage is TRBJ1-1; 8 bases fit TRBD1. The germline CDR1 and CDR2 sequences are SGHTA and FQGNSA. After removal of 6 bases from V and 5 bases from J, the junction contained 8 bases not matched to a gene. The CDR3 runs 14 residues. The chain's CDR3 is CASRPGGARTEAFF. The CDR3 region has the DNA TGTGCCAGCAGACCAGGGGGCGCGAGGACTGAAGCTTTCTTT. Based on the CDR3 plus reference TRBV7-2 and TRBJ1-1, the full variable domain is GAGVSQSPSNKVTEKGKDVELRCDPISGHTALYWYRQSLGQGLEFLIYFQGNSAPDKSGLPSDRFSAERTGGSVSTLTIQRTQQEDSAVYLCASRPGGARTEAFFGQGTRLTVV.

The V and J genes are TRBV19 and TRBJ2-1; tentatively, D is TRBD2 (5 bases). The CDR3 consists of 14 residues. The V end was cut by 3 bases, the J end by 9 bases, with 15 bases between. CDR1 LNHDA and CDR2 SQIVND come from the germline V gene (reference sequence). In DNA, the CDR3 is TGTGCCAGTAGTATTCGGGAAAGGGCAATTGAGCAGTTCTTC. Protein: CASSIRERAIEQFF.

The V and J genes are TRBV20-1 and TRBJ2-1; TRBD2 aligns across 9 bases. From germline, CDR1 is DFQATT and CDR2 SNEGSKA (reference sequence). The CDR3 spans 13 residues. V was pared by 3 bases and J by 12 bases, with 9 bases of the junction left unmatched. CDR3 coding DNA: TGCAGTGCTAGTTGGAAGCGGGGGGCTGGGCAGTTCTTC. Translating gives CSASWKRGAGQFF.

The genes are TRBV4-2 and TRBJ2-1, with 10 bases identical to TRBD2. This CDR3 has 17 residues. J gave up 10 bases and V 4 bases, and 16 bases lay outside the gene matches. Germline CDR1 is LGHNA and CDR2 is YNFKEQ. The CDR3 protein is CASSPSLRLAGEEEQFF. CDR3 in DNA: TGTGCCAGCAGCCCCTCCCTGCGGCTAGCGGGAGAAGAGGAGCAGTTCTTC.

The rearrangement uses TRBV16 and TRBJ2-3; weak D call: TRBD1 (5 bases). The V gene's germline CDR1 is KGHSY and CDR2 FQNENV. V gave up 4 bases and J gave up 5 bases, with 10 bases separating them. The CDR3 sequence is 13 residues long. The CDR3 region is CASSLDRRDTQYF. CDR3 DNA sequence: TGTGCCAGCAGCCTCGACAGACGAGATACGCAGTATTTT.

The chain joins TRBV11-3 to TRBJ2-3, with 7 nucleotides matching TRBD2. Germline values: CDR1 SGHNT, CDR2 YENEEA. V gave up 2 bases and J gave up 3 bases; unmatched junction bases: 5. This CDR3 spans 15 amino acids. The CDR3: CASSLTLAATDTQYF. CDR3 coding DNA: TGTGCCAGCAGCTTAACCCTAGCGGCGACAGATACGCAGTATTTT.

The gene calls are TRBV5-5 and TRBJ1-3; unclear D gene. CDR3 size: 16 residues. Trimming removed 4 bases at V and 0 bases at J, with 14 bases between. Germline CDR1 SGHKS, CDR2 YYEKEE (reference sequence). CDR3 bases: TGTGCCAGCAGCCCTTCGACACTAGACTCTGGAAACACCATATATTTT. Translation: CASSPSTLDSGNTIYF. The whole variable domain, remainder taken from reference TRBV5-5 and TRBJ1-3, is DAGVTQSPTHLIKTRGQQVTLRCSPISGHKSVSWYQQVLGQGPQFIFQYYEKEERGRGNFPDRFSARQFPNYSSELNVNALLLGDSALYLCASSPSTLDSGNTIYFGEGSWLTVV.

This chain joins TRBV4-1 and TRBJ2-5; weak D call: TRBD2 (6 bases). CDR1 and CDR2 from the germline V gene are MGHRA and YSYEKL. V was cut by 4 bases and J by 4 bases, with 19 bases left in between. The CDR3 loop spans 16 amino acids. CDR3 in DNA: TGCGCCAGCAGCCTCAATTCTCCGGGGGTCGGAGAGACCCAGTACTTC. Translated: CASSLNSPGVGETQYF.

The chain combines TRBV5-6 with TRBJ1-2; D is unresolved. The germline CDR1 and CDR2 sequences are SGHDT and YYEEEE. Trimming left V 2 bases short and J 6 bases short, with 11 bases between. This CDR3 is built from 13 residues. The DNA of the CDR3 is TGTGCCAGCAGCTTCACACGTTTTAATGGCTACACCTTC. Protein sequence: CASSFTRFNGYTF.

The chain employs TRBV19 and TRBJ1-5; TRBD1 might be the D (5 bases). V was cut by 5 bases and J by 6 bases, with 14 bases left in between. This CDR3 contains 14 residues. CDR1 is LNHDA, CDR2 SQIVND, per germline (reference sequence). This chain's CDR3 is CASSQPGGGQPQHF. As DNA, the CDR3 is TGTGCCAGTAGTCAACCGGGCGGGGGTCAGCCCCAGCATTTT.

CDR3 sequence: CASSRAGNIQYF. CDR3 coding DNA: TGTGCCAGCAGCCGAGCCGGAAACATTCAGTACTTC. This chain joins TRBV7-8 and TRBJ2-4; unclear D gene. Trimming shortened V by 5 bases and J by 6 bases, and 8 bases separated the two germline ends. The germline V gene has CDR1 SGHVS and CDR2 FQNEAQ. The CDR3 extends over 12 amino acids.

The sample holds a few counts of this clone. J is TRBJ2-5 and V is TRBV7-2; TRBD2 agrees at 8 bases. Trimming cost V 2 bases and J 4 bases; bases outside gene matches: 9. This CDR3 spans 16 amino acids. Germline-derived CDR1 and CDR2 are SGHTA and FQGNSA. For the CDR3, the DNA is TGTGCCAGCAGCTTAATAGTAGCGGGACCACGAGAGACCCAGTACTTC. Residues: CASSLIVAGPRETQYF.

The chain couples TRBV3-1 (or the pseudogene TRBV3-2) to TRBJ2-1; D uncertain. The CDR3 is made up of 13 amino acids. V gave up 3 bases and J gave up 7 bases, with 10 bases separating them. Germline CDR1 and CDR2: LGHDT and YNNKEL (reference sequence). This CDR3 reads CASSHGSVNEQFF. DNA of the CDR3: TGTGCCAGCAGCCATGGTTCGGTGAATGAGCAGTTCTTC.

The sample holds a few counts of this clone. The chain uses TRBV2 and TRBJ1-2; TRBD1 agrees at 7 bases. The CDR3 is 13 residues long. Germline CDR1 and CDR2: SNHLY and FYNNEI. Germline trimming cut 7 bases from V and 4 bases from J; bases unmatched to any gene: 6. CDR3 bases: TGTGCCAGCACTTCGGGACAGTCCTATGGCTACACCTTC. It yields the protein CASTSGQSYGYTF.

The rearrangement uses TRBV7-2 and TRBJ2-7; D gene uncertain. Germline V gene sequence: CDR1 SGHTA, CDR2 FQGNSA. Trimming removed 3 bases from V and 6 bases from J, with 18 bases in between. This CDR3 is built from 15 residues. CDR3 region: CASSLGSLGPGEQYF. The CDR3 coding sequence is TGTGCCAGCAGCTTGGGCAGTCTAGGGCCAGGCGAGCAGTACTTC.

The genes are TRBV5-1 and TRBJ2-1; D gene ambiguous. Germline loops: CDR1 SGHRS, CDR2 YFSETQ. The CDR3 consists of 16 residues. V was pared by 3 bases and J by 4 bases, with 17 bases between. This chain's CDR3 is CASSSGIADGYNEQFF. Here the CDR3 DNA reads TGCGCCAGCAGCTCCGGAATTGCGGACGGGTACAATGAGCAGTTCTTC.

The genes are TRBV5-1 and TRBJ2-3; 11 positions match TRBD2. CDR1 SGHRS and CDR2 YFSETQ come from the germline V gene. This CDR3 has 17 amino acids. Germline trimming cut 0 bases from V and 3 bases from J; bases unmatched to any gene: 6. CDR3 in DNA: TGCGCCAGCAGCTTGGCGCTAGCGGGGGGATTGACAGATACGCAGTATTTT. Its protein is CASSLALAGGLTDTQYF.

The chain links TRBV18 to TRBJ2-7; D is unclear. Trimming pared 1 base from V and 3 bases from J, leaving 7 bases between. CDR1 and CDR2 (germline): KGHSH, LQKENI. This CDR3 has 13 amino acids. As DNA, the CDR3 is TGTGCCAGCTCACCACAAGGGAACTACGAGCAGTACTTC. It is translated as CASSPQGNYEQYF.